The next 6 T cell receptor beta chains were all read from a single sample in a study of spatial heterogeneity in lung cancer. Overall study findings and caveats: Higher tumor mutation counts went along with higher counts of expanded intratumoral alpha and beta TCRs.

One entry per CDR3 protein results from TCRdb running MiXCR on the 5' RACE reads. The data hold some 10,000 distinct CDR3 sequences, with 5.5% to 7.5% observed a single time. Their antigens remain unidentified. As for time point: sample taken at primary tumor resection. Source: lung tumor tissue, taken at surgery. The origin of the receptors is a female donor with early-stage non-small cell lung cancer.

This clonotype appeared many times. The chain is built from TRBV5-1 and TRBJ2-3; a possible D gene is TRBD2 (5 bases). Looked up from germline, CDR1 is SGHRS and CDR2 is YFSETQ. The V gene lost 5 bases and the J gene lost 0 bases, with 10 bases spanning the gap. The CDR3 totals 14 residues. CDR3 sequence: CASRFRTSTDTQYF. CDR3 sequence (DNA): TGCGCCAGCAGGTTTCGGACTAGCACAGATACGCAGTATTTT.

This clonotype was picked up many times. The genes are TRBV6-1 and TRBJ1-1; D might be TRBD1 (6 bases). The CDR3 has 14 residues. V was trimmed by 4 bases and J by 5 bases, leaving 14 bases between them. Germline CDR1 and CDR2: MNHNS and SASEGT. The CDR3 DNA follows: TGTGCCAGCAGTGGATCGGGGGCTCAGACTGAAGCTTTCTTT. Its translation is CASSGSGAQTEAFF.

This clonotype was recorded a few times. The CDR3 DNA follows: TGTGCCAGCAGCTTCGGGTCCCAGAGAGAGACCCAGTACTTC. It translates to CASSFGSQRETQYF. The genes are TRBV7-8 and TRBJ2-5; D gene ambiguous. The length of the CDR3 is 14 residues. V lost 3 bases to trimming and J lost 4 bases, with 12 bases between them. Germline CDR1 and CDR2: SGHVS and FQNEAQ.

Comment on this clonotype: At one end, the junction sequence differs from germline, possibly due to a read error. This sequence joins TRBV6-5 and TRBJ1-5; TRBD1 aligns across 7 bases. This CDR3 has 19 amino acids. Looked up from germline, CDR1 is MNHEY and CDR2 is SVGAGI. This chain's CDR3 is CASRHRDSGGGSKNQPQRF. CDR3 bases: TGTGCCAGCAGGCATCGGGACAGCGGGGGGGGCTCGAAAAATCAGCCCCAGCGTTTT.

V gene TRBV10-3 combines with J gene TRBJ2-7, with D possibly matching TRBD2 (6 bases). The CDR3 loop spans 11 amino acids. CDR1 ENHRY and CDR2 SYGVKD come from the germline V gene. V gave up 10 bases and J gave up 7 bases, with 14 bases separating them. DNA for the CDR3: TGTGCCACCGGATTGACTAGTGAGCAGTACTTC. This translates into CATGLTSEQYF.

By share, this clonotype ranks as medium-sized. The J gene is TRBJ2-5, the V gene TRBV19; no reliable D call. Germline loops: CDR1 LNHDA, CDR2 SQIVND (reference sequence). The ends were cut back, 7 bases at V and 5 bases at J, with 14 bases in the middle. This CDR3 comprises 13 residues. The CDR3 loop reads CASTPGGVETQYF. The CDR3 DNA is TGTGCCAGTACCCCAGGTGGGGTCGAGACCCAGTACTTC.